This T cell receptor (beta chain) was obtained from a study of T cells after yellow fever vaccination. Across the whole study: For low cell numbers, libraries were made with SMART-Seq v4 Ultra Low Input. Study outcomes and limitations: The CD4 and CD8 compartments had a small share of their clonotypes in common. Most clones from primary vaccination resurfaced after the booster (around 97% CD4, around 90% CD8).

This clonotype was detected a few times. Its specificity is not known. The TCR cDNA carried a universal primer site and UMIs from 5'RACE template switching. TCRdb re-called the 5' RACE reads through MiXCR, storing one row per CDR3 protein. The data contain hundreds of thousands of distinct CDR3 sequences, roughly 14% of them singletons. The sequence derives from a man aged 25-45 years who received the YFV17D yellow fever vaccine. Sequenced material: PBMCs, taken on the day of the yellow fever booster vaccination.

The CDR3 DNA reads TGTGCCAGCAGTCGAGTATATCAGCCCCAGCATTTT. Translated: CASSRVYQPQHF. The V call is TRBV28, the J call TRBJ1-5; D not certain. The V end lost 5 bases, the J end lost 5 bases, and 7 bases lay between the germline ends. CDR1 is MDHEN, CDR2 SYDVKM, per germline. The length of the CDR3 is 12 residues. Complete variable domain (other parts from reference TRBV28 and TRBJ1-5): DVKVTQSSRYLVKRTGEKVFLECVQDMDHENMFWYRQDPGLGLRLIYFSYDVKMKEKGDIPEGYSVSREKKERFSLILESASTNQTSMYLCASSRVYQPQHFGDGTRLSIL.